This TCR beta chain was recorded in a study of blood T cell repertoires in COVID-19. Original handling: Reference gene primer amplification gave nucleated cell count estimates. Sequencing was performed with immunoSEQ multiplex PCR; in TCRdb, only in-frame clones are kept and a portion is missing. V and J calls and clone size are given by that table; D and trimming were obtained from the DNA. The sample carries about 71,000 clones, 90% recorded once. V lost 10 bases, J lost 1 base, and 7 bases stayed unmatched. CDR1 is LGHNT and CDR2 is FRNRAP in the germline V gene. The CDR3 consists of 15 residues. The chain recombines TRBV12-5 with TRBJ2-1; TRBD2 agrees at 10 bases. The receptor's source is a woman under 30 with acute or convalescent COVID-19. Sequencing used peripheral blood. The CDR3 is CATTGLAVSYNEQFF. CDR3 DNA sequence: TGTGCTACCACAGGACTAGCGGTTTCCTACAATGAGCAGTTCTTC.